Included here is one TCR beta chain sequence, with context. No antigen is known for it. A second PCR, run for roughly 7 to 11 cycles, used a sample-barcoded 5' primer plus a J-beta primer mix. TCRdb passed the 5' RACE reads through MiXCR, listing each CDR3 protein once. This table has about 670,000 distinct CDR3 sequences, around 43% appearing once. This record comes from a study of blood T cells in healthy people across ages. Study-level background: When template switching was applied, about one barcoded beta molecule was captured per two T cells.

Germline V gene sequence: CDR1 MNHEY, CDR2 SVGEGT. CDR3 size: 15 residues. V gave up 5 bases and J gave up 6 bases, with 17 bases separating them. Notes on the study in general: Naive and antigen-experienced cells were not separated, limiting conclusive comparison. Diversity was higher, and naive CD4+ cells more numerous, in long-lived donors than in aged donors. Researchers report that TCR beta diversity correlated strongly with naive T cell percentage.

The sequencing sample was made of blood. This TCR came from a man of 80 years or more in good health. V is TRBV6-2 or TRBV6-3 and J is TRBJ2-1; D possibly corresponds to TRBD1 (5 bases). The chain's CDR3 is CASSLTGLPGNEQFF. In nucleotides, the CDR3 is TGTGCCAGCAGTCTAACAGGCCTCCCTGGCAATGAGCAGTTCTTC.